This T cell receptor (beta chain) was identified during a study of response to subunit inactivated influenza vaccine. Study findings and constraints: New T cells are recruited in small numbers by each seasonal influenza vaccination, according to the authors' suggestion.

One entry per CDR3 protein results from TCRdb running MiXCR on the RT-PCR reads. Altogether 800,000 to 1,000,000 distinct CDR3 sequences are present, about 20% being singletons, with the ten largest covering about a tenth. In the case of this clonotype: Its antigen is not known.

The receptor was isolated from a man aged 50 or older who received an inactivated influenza vaccine. Sequencing was performed on PBMCs from blood, taken 5 days after vaccination.

In DNA form, the CDR3 reads TGTGCCAGCTCACCACCTAACGCCAGGAACACCGGGGAGCTGTTTTTT. It encodes CASSPPNARNTGELFF. The chain combines TRBV18 with TRBJ2-2, with D hard to call. The CDR3 length is 16 residues. The V gene lost 0 bases and the J gene lost 1 base, with 9 bases spanning the gap. Germline V lookup: CDR1 KGHSH, CDR2 LQKENI.